The 5 T cell receptor beta chains reported below all come from one sample, sequenced in a study of T cell changes during pregnancy in multiple sclerosis. Sequencing was performed with immunoSEQ multiplex PCR; in TCRdb, only in-frame clones are kept and a portion is missing. This sample has around 96,000 clones, with just under 95% found just once. The sample here was peripheral blood, taken in the first trimester of pregnancy. The receptors stem from a female donor with multiple sclerosis, enrolled in a pregnancy study.

The gene calls are TRBV9 and TRBJ1-2; TRBD1 matches 8 bases. The germline V gene has CDR1 SGDLS and CDR2 YYNGEE. CDR3 length: 14 residues. V shed 5 bases and J 8 bases; nucleotides not matched to a gene: 11. Here the CDR3 DNA reads TGTGCCAGCAGTACAGGGGGATTAGTGGGAGGCTACACCTTC. It specifies CASSTGGLVGGYTF.

The chain links TRBV13 to TRBJ2-7; 10 nucleotides agree with TRBD1. Germline values: CDR1 PRHDT, CDR2 FYEKMQ (reference sequence). This CDR3 spans 15 amino acids. After removal of 4 bases from V and 5 bases from J, the junction contained 8 bases not matched to a gene. The CDR3 DNA sequence: TGTGCCAGCAGCTCCATCGGGACAGGGGACCACGAGCAGTACTTC. This gives the protein CASSSIGTGDHEQYF.

The V and J genes are TRBV6-5 and TRBJ1-5; possible D gene TRBD1, 5 bases. The CDR3 spans 14 residues. Between the trimmed V and J ends, which lost 6 bases and 0 bases, there was a span of 9 bases. Germline values: CDR1 MNHEY, CDR2 SVGAGI. As DNA, the CDR3 is TGTGCCAGCAGGGCCCAGGGTAGCAATCAGCCCCAGCATTTT. It yields the protein CASRAQGSNQPQHF.

This chain connects TRBV5-6 to TRBJ1-1, with 10 nucleotides matching TRBD1. V lost 5 bases to trimming and J lost 5 bases; unmatched junction nucleotides: 9. The CDR3 extends over 15 amino acids. Looked up from germline, CDR1 is SGHDT and CDR2 is YYEEEE. This CDR3 is CASSLPPGQGTEAFF. CDR3 nucleotides: TGTGCCAGCAGTCTTCCCCCGGGACAGGGGACTGAAGCTTTCTTT.

The chain combines TRBV6-1 with TRBJ2-1; TRBD2 aligns across 8 bases. The length of the CDR3 is 14 residues. Trimming removed 8 bases from V and 0 bases from J; junction bases left unmatched: 3. The germline gives CDR1 MNHNS, CDR2 SASEGT. The CDR3 loop reads CASQRGTSYNEQFF. The CDR3, as DNA: TGTGCCAGCCAGCGGGGGACCTCCTACAATGAGCAGTTCTTC.